This T cell receptor (beta chain) was captured in a study of vaccination effects on CD4 cells after COVID-19. On this clone itself: The antigen remains undetermined.

Generated by immunoSEQ multiplex PCR, the TCRdb table keeps only in-frame clones and is missing some. The table records about 15,000 clones, around three quarters of them present only once. Sequencing was preceded by expansion of antigen-specific CD4+ T cells with viral peptide pools in the ViraFEST assay. Following 10 days of culture, CD4+ T cells were isolated. This person's SARS-CoV-2 infection, confirmed by PCR, occurred between March and December 2020. Each participant received a vaccine that was either BNT162b2 or mRNA-1273, given as two doses. Cultures got half-medium changes with IL-2 on days 3 and 7. This TCR was recovered from a human donor who had a prior SARS-CoV-2 infection. Sample: CD4+ T cells from PBMCs cultured with SARS-CoV-2 spike peptides, taken after COVID-19 vaccination.

This CDR3 is CASSPGLGTQYF. The CDR3 coding sequence is TGTGCCAGCAGTCCGGGACTCGGTACGCAGTATTTT. The J gene is TRBJ2-3, the V gene TRBV6-5; a weak D match, TRBD2 (6 bases). Between the trimmed V and J ends, which lost 5 bases and 8 bases, there was a span of 11 bases. This CDR3 is built from 12 residues. CDR1 is MNHEY and CDR2 is SVGAGI in the germline V gene.